This T cell receptor (beta chain) derives from a study of T cell responses to AZD1222 COVID-19 vaccine. Data came from immunoSEQ multiplex PCR; TCRdb stores just in-frame clones and leaves some out. The sample lists roughly 120,000 clones, around 93% occurring once. This CDR3 spans 14 amino acids. CDR1 is SNHLY and CDR2 is FYNNEI in the germline V gene. Trimming cost V 3 bases and J 2 bases, with 11 bases left between them. The specimen comprised peripheral blood, sampled 28 days after the second AZD1222 dose. The chain uses TRBV2 and TRBJ2-7, with a weak D call TRBD2 (6 bases). This clonotype was sampled from an adult who received the AZD1222 COVID-19 vaccine. Written as DNA, the CDR3 is TGTGCCAGCAGTGACTGGGACTGGCCCTACGAGCAGTACTTC. It codes for CASSDWDWPYEQYF.